This T cell receptor (beta chain) came from a study of cytomegalovirus exposure and HLA in healthy donors. Study-level information: According to later analysis, the same platform produced the roughly 130 validation and approximately 630 first-cohort repertoires.

Donors were drawn from the roughly 130-subject validation cohort, separate from the approximately 700-subject first cohort. The CDR3 runs to 14 residues. Deletions cut 1 base from V and 1 base from J, with 8 bases between. Per germline, CDR1 MGHRA and CDR2 YSYEKL. The method was immunoSEQ multiplex PCR; TCRdb's version includes in-frame clones alone and lacks a portion of them. The profile shows 120,000 or so clones, around 90% of them singletons. The specimen sequenced was PBMCs. The chain joins TRBV4-1 to TRBJ2-7, with D unresolved. The receptor was isolated from a woman aged 18-29 years in good health and CMV-seronegative. The CDR3 loop reads CASSQVAVSYEQYF. In DNA form, the CDR3 reads TGCGCCAGCAGCCAAGTTGCAGTTTCCTACGAGCAGTACTTC.